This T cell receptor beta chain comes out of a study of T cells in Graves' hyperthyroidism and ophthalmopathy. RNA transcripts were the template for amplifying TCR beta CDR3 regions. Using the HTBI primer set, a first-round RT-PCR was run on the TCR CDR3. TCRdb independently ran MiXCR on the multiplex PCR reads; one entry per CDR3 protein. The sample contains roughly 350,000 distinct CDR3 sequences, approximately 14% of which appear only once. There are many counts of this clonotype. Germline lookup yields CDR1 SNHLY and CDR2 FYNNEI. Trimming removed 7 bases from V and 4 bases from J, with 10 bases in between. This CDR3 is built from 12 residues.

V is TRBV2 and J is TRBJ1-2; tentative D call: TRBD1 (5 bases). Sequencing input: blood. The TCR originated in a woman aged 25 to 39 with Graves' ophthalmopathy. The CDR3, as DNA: TGTGCCAGCACCAGGGAAGGCTATGGCTACACCTTC. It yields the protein CASTREGYGYTF.